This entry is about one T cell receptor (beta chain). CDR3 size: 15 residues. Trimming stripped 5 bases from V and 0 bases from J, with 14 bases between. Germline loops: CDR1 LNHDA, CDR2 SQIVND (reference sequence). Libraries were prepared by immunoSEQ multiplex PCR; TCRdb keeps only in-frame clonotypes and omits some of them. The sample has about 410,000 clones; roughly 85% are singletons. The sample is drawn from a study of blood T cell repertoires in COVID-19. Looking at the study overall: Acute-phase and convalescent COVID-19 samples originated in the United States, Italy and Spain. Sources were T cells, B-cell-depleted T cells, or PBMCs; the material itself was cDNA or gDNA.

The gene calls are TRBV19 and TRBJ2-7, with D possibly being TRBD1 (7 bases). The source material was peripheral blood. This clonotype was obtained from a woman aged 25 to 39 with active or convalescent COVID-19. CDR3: CASSGGTDLSYEQYF. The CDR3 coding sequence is TGTGCCAGTAGTGGAGGGACAGACCTCTCCTACGAGCAGTACTTC.